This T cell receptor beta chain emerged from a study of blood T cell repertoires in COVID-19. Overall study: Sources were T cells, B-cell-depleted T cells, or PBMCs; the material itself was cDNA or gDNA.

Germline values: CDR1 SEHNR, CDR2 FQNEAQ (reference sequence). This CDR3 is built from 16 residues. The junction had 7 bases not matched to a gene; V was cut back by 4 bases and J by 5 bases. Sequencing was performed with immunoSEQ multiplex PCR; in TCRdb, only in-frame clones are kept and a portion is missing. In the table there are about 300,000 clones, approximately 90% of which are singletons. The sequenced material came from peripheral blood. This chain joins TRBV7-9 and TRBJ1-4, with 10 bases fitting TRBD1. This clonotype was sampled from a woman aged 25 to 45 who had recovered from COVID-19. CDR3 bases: TGTGCCAGCAGCTCTGACCCGGGACAGGGGAATGAAAAACTGTTTTTT. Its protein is CASSSDPGQGNEKLFF.